Following are 29 T cell receptor beta chains from one sample sequenced in a study of T cells after yellow fever vaccination (dated by TCRdb to the late 2010s). The label giving this sample's treatment or condition can be read as: live attenuated yellow fever vaccine strain. Library prep was done by 5' RACE. Sequencing instrument: Illumina HiSeq 2500. TCRdb reran the public reads through fastp at Q25 and MiXCR, keeping productive beta chains. Entries are consolidated by CDR3 protein sequence, retaining the most common genes and DNA. This sample lists roughly 32,000 distinct CDR3 sequences; 6% to 8.5% were detected once. The ten top clones hold 20% to 25% of the sample. The specimen was PBMCs, either bulk or a sorted T-cell subset (CD4+, CD8+, memory, or dextramer-sorted; not recorded which), collected on the day of the first yellow fever vaccination. These receptors all stem from a man between 18 and 35 years old who received the YFV17D yellow fever vaccine.

This clonotype was seen ten or more times. The chain combines TRBV5-1 with TRBJ2-7; D not certain. Germline CDR1 is SGHRS and CDR2 is YFSETQ. V was pared by 4 bases and J by 3 bases, with 14 bases between. The CDR3 covers 14 residues. CDR3 DNA sequence: TGCGCCAGCAGCCCCTCCGGAGTTAACTACGAGCAGTACGTC. Translation gives CASSPSGVNYEQYV.

Many counts were recorded for this clonotype. V gene TRBV6-5 combines with J gene TRBJ1-6; TRBD1 is a possible D gene (5 bases). The V end was cut by 6 bases, the J end by 5 bases, with 11 bases between. The CDR3 length is 14 residues. The germline V gene encodes CDR1 MNHEY and CDR2 SVGAGI. The CDR3 protein is CASRPGRDNSPLHF. Written as DNA, the CDR3 is TGTGCCAGCAGACCGGGACGGGATAATTCACCCCTCCACTTT.

This clonotype was recorded at least ten times. This chain joins TRBV12-3 or TRBV12-4 and TRBJ2-3; maybe TRBD1 (6 bases). The CDR3 runs 12 residues. V was clipped by 5 bases and J by 9 bases, with 12 bases between them. CDR3 sequence: CASSDQGWTQYF. CDR3 in DNA: TGTGCCAGCAGTGACCAGGGGTGGACGCAGTATTTT.

This chain connects TRBV5-5 to TRBJ1-2; D is unresolved. The V gene lost 4 bases and the J gene lost 4 bases, with 11 bases spanning the gap. Germline V gives CDR1 SGHKS, CDR2 YYEKEE (reference sequence). The CDR3 is 13 residues long. CDR3 sequence reads: CASSPGRIYGYTF. The CDR3 coding sequence is TGTGCCAGCAGCCCCGGGCGCATCTATGGCTACACCTTC.

This clonotype was counted a few times. This chain connects TRBV7-8 to TRBJ1-2; 9 bases fit TRBD1. Germline CDR1 is SGHVS and CDR2 is FQNEAQ. Germline trimming cut 4 bases from V and 8 bases from J; bases unmatched to any gene: 11. The CDR3 length is 15 residues. Written as DNA, the CDR3 is TGTGCCAGCAGCTCAGGGGACAGGGCTAGTTACGGCTACACCTTC. It translates to CASSSGDRASYGYTF.

This clonotype was observed at least ten times. The rearrangement links TRBV6-2 or TRBV6-3 to TRBJ1-5; D not resolved. The V end lost 8 bases, the J end lost 7 bases, and 12 bases lay between the germline ends. This CDR3 contains 12 residues. CDR1 and CDR2 from the germline V gene are MNHEY and SVGEGT. The CDR3 here is CASGHLGQPQHF. The DNA for the CDR3 is TGTGCCAGCGGTCACCTAGGGCAGCCCCAGCATTTT.

Ten or more counts support this clonotype. The chain joins TRBV7-3 to TRBJ2-1; D might be TRBD2 (6 bases). From germline, CDR1 is SGHTA and CDR2 FQGTGA. CDR3 length: 15 amino acids. Between the trimmed V and J ends, which lost 5 bases and 8 bases, there was a span of 19 bases. The CDR3 region is CASSPSRDSIDEQFF. The CDR3 DNA is TGTGCCAGCAGCCCTAGCCGGGACTCAATCGATGAGCAGTTCTTC. The whole variable domain, remainder taken from reference TRBV7-3 and TRBJ2-1, is GAGVSQTPSNKVTEKGKYVELRCDPISGHTALYWYRQSLGQGPEFLIYFQGTGAADDSGLPNDRFFAVRPEGSVSTLKIQRTERGDSAVYLCASSPSRDSIDEQFFGPGTRLTVL.

With respect to this clonotype: Possible read error: a much larger clone is one base away. The chain combines TRBV11-2 with TRBJ2-3, with a tentative D call TRBD2 (7 bases). From germline, CDR1 is SGHAT and CDR2 FQNNGV. This CDR3 region has 14 residues. CDR3 sequence (DNA): TGTGCCAGCAGCTTAGGGGGGGGGCCAGATGCGCAGTATTTT. This codes for CASSLGGGPDAQYF.

This clonotype was detected ten times or more. This sequence joins TRBV7-2 and TRBJ2-7, with D perhaps matching TRBD1 (5 bases). Trimming left V 0 bases short and J 3 bases short, with 18 bases between. Germline assignment: CDR1 SGHTA and CDR2 FQGNSA. The CDR3 has 17 residues. CDR3 protein: CASSLASFNRQNYEQYV. DNA of the CDR3: TGTGCCAGCAGCTTAGCCTCTTTCAACCGACAGAACTACGAGCAGTACGTC.

This clonotype appeared a few times. The chain links TRBV5-4 to TRBJ2-7; D is uncertain. Germline-derived CDR1 and CDR2 are SGHNT and YYREEE (reference sequence). Trimming shortened V by 3 bases and J by 6 bases, and 13 bases separated the two germline ends. This CDR3 has 13 amino acids. CDR3 sequence (DNA): TGTGCCAGCAGCTACGGCCGCCGCGGCGAGCAGTACGTC. Residues: CASSYGRRGEQYV.

The sample holds a few counts of this clonotype. The chain employs TRBV5-1 and TRBJ1-6, with 8 bases identical to TRBD1. The CDR3 covers 14 residues. Germline V gene sequence: CDR1 SGHRS, CDR2 YFSETQ. Losses at the gene ends were 5 bases for V and 7 bases for J; bases not matched to a gene: 5. The CDR3 protein is CASSPDRENSPLHF. CDR3 nucleotide sequence: TGCGCCAGCAGTCCGGACAGGGAGAATTCACCCCTCCACTTT. Variable domain in full (rest from reference TRBV5-1 and TRBJ1-6): KAGVTQTPRYLIKTRGQQVTLSCSPISGHRSVSWYQQTPGQGLQFLFEYFSETQRNKGNFPGRFSGRQFSNSRSEMNVSTLELGDSALYLCASSPDRENSPLHFGNGTRLTVT.

This clonotype was observed a few times. The chain combines TRBV5-1 with TRBJ2-5, with 9 bases identical to TRBD2. Germline-derived CDR1 and CDR2 are SGHRS and YFSETQ. There are 14 residues in the CDR3. V was pared by 5 bases and J by 9 bases, with 11 bases of the junction left unmatched. The CDR3 DNA follows: TGCGCCAGCAGTGTGTCTAGCGGGAACGGGGCCCAGTACTTC. It yields the protein CASSVSSGNGAQYF.

The table lists this clonotype with many counts. The V and J genes are TRBV7-2 and TRBJ2-5, with 14 bases fitting TRBD2. The length of the CDR3 is 16 residues. With V trimmed by 5 bases and J by 3 bases, 5 bases remained unmatched. The V gene's germline CDR1 is SGHTA and CDR2 FQGNSA. The CDR3: CASSPGLAGGEETQYF. CDR3 nucleotide sequence: TGTGCCAGCAGCCCAGGACTAGCGGGGGGCGAAGAGACCCAGTACTTC.

This clonotype was picked up many times. The J gene is TRBJ2-3, the V gene TRBV20-1; 11 bases are a match to TRBD2. V shed 3 bases and J 0 bases; nucleotides not matched to a gene: 5. Germline V CDR1 and CDR2: DFQATT, SNEGSKA (reference sequence). The CDR3 covers 16 residues. CDR3 in amino acids: CSARTSGVSSTDTQYF. In DNA, the CDR3 is TGCAGTGCTAGGACTAGCGGGGTTTCTAGCACAGATACGCAGTATTTT.

This clonotype was counted at least ten times. This chain uses TRBV9 with TRBJ2-2, with D possibly TRBD2 on 6 matching bases. Germline CDR1 reads SGDLS; CDR2 reads YYNGEE. The CDR3 extends over 17 amino acids. Between the trimmed V and J ends, which lost 0 bases and 3 bases, there was a span of 15 bases. The CDR3 nucleotides read TGTGCCAGCAGCGTAGCTACCGGAGGGATGGACACCGGGGAGCTGTTTTTT. Translation: CASSVATGGMDTGELFF.

This clonotype was observed at least ten times. The chain is built from TRBV4-1 and TRBJ1-4; D unresolved. The CDR3 loop spans 13 amino acids. The germline gives CDR1 MGHRA, CDR2 YSYEKL. Trimming pared 1 base from V and 5 bases from J, leaving 5 bases between. CDR3 loop: CASSQGQNEKLFF. The CDR3 coding sequence is TGCGCCAGCAGCCAAGGACAAAATGAAAAACTGTTTTTT.

This clonotype came up many times. V usage is TRBV10-3 and J usage is TRBJ1-1; D not certain. From germline, CDR1 is ENHRY and CDR2 SYGVKD. The CDR3 is 11 residues long. Trimming removed 9 bases at V and 1 base at J, with 6 bases between. The CDR3 nucleotides read TGTGCCATTAGGGAGAACACTGAAGCTTTCTTT. Its translation is CAIRENTEAFF.

This clonotype was found many times. The chain uses TRBV11-2 and TRBJ2-3; D may be TRBD1 (5 bases). The germline gives CDR1 SGHAT, CDR2 FQNNGV. The CDR3 is 13 amino acids. The germline V and J ends were trimmed by 5 bases and 5 bases, with 11 bases remaining between them. CDR3 sequence reads: CASSGRQLDTQYF. As DNA, the CDR3 is TGTGCCAGCAGCGGACGACAGCTAGATACGCAGTATTTT. The full variable domain, completed using reference TRBV11-2 and TRBJ2-3, is EAGVAQSPRYKIIEKRQSVAFWCNPISGHATLYWYQQILGQGPKLLIQFQNNGVVDDSQLPKDRFSAERLKGVDSTLKIQPAKLEDSAVYLCASSGRQLDTQYFGPGTRLTVL.

In its sample, this clonotype was seen many times. The J gene is TRBJ1-1, the V gene TRBV9; TRBD1 matches at 9 bases. After removal of 4 bases from V and 3 bases from J, the junction contained 7 bases not matched to a gene. Germline CDR1 and CDR2: SGDLS and YYNGEE. CDR3 size: 15 residues. Here the CDR3 reads CASSPRTGVDTEAFF. For the CDR3, the DNA is TGTGCCAGCAGCCCAAGGACAGGGGTAGACACTGAAGCTTTCTTT. The whole variable domain, remainder taken from reference TRBV9 and TRBJ1-1, is DSGVTQTPKHLITATGQRVTLRCSPRSGDLSVYWYQQSLDQGLQFLIQYYNGEERAKGNILERFSAQQFPDLHSELNLSSLELGDSALYFCASSPRTGVDTEAFFGQGTRLTVV.

This clonotype was recorded many times. The gene calls are TRBV4-2 and TRBJ1-1; D may be TRBD1 (6 bases). Germline V gives CDR1 LGHNA, CDR2 YNFKEQ. V lost 4 bases and J 11 bases, leaving 14 bases between the germline ends. The CDR3 consists of 12 residues. CDR3 in amino acids: CASSPDRIRAFF. The CDR3 DNA is TGTGCCAGCAGCCCCGACAGGATACGGGCTTTCTTT.

This clonotype was seen at least ten times. The chain recombines TRBV20-1 with TRBJ2-1; D remains ambiguous. The germline V gene encodes CDR1 DFQATT and CDR2 SNEGSKA (reference sequence). V was cut by 2 bases and J by 9 bases, with 11 bases left in between. This CDR3 has 12 amino acids. The CDR3, as DNA: TGCAGTGCTAGACGGCTGGAAAGTGAGCAGTTCTTC. This translates into CSARRLESEQFF.

At least ten counts were recorded for this clonotype. CDR3 nucleotide sequence: TGCAGCGTTGAAGGGGGCCAGAACACTGAAGCTTTCTTT. Encoded protein: CSVEGGQNTEAFF. The chain joins TRBV29-1 to TRBJ1-1, with D tentatively TRBD1 (5 bases). The CDR3 has 13 residues. The germline V and J ends were trimmed by 1 base and 1 base, with 7 bases remaining between them. Looked up from germline, CDR1 is SQVTM and CDR2 is ANQGSEA.

In its sample, this clonotype was seen once. A much larger clone lies one base from this, so it may be a read error. J is TRBJ2-1 and V is TRBV12-3 or TRBV12-4, with TRBD1 as a possible D gene (6 bases). The CDR3 is made up of 15 amino acids. CDR3 DNA sequence: TGTGCCGGATCGACAGGAATTAGCTCCTACAATGTGCAGTTCTTC. This sequence encodes CAGSTGISSYNVQFF.

Many counts were recorded for this clonotype. The chain carries TRBV6-2 or TRBV6-3 and TRBJ1-1, with 7 nucleotides matching TRBD1. The CDR3 totals 16 residues. V shed 7 bases and J 1 base; nucleotides not matched to a gene: 12. Per germline, CDR1 MNHEY and CDR2 SVGEGT. The CDR3 nucleotides read TGTGCCAGCAACCTGAGGACAGGAGGGAGGAACACTGAAGCTTTCTTT. It yields the protein CASNLRTGGRNTEAFF.

This clonotype has a count of ten or more. The chain has TRBV9 and TRBJ2-1; TRBD2 agrees at 9 bases. The germline V gene has CDR1 SGDLS and CDR2 YYNGEE. The CDR3 has 16 residues. The junction had 6 bases not matched to a gene; V was cut back by 0 bases and J by 5 bases. CDR3 in amino acids: CASSVGGSGGDNEQFF. The CDR3, as DNA: TGTGCCAGCAGCGTAGGTGGTAGCGGGGGTGACAATGAGCAGTTCTTC.

There are a few counts of this clonotype. The chain links TRBV7-9 to TRBJ1-1; unclear D gene. The CDR3 extends over 13 amino acids. Germline V gene data show CDR1 as SEHNR and CDR2 as FQNEAQ (reference sequence). Trimming took off 5 bases at V and 7 bases at J, with 14 bases between the two ends. CDR3 residues: CASSPPSGFEAFF. In nucleotides, the CDR3 is TGTGCCAGCAGCCCCCCGTCGGGTTTTGAAGCTTTCTTT.

This clonotype was found many times. The chain employs TRBV7-9 and TRBJ1-1; the D gene is possibly TRBD1 (6 bases). The V gene lost 2 bases and the J gene lost 8 bases, with 9 bases spanning the gap. This CDR3 spans 12 amino acids. Germline CDR1 and CDR2: SEHNR and FQNEAQ (reference sequence). The CDR3 nucleotides read TGTGCCAGCAGCTTAAACAGGGTAGAAGCTTTCTTT. Protein: CASSLNRVEAFF.

This clonotype has at least ten counts. In DNA, the CDR3 is TGCAGTTCAACAGGGGAGTATGGCTACACCTTC. This encodes CSSTGEYGYTF. The chain is built from TRBV20-1 and TRBJ1-2; 7 bases match TRBD1. The CDR3 runs 11 residues. The germline CDR1 and CDR2 sequences are DFQATT and SNEGSKA (reference sequence). Germline trimming cut 8 bases from V and 5 bases from J; bases unmatched to any gene: 5.

V gene TRBV4-1 combines with J gene TRBJ1-5; D is unclear. V lost 3 bases, J lost 1 base, and 7 bases lay in between. Germline assignment: CDR1 MGHRA and CDR2 YSYEKL. This CDR3 has 14 amino acids. This chain's CDR3 is CASSQADSNQPQHF. CDR3 nucleotide sequence: TGCGCCAGCAGCCAGGCCGACAGCAATCAGCCCCAGCATTTT.